What follows is one TCR beta chain and its context. Its specificity is not known. CDR1 is MGHRA, CDR2 YSYEKL, per germline. J gave up 6 bases and V 3 bases, and 7 bases lay outside the gene matches. The CDR3 has 15 residues. The assay was immunoSEQ multiplex PCR, and TCRdb's table has in-frame clones only and misses some. The sample shows roughly 60,000 clones, roughly three quarters of them seen only once. This record comes from a study of CD4+ T cells in melanoma. Study-level findings and limits: Reportedly, melanoma neoantigen-specific CD4+ T cells showed varied differentiation states.

The chain recombines TRBV4-1 with TRBJ1-5, with 8 bases fitting TRBD1. Material for sequencing was tumor tissue. The sequence derives from a human donor with melanoma. The CDR3 nucleotides read TGCGCCAGCAGCCAGCAGGGGGCTAGTAGTCAGCCCCAGCATTTT. This codes for CASSQQGASSQPQHF.